This T cell receptor (beta chain) appears in the sequencing data of a study of shared clonotypes between healthy human individuals. Study as a whole: Every donor yielded three CD4 naive, three CD4 memory, two CD8 naive and one CD8 memory plate.

The CDR3 covers 16 residues. CDR1 is SGHRS, CDR2 YFSETQ, per germline. V shed 4 bases, J shed 4 bases, and the junction held 13 bases outside the gene matches. This table comes from immunoSEQ multiplex PCR, and its TCRdb copy is limited to in-frame clones, with some not included. The sample lists 950,000 to 1,100,000 clones; about 75% were seen once. A single count supports this clone. What it recognizes is unknown. Study-wide points: In contrast to clonotypes shared by all four donors, non-shared clonotypes had lower generation probabilities. Estimated richness was generally greater in naive than memory subsets.

The TCR comes from a man aged 18 to 30 in good health. The chain joins TRBV5-1 to TRBJ1-2; TRBD1 agrees at 7 bases. Sample: memory CD4+ T cells sorted from blood. This sample's subset: CD45RA-negative fraction. In DNA form, the CDR3 reads TGCGCCAGCAGCCCTGGACAGGCCAATACGGGCTATGGCTACACCTTC. This codes for CASSPGQANTGYGYTF.